A selection of T cell receptor beta chains follows, all from one sample in a study of cytomegalovirus exposure and HLA in healthy donors. Assay: immunoSEQ multiplex PCR; the TCRdb copy retains only in-frame clones and omits some. The sample features 30,000 to 40,000 clones, with roughly 9.6% in its top ten. Sequenced material: PBMCs. The receptors here all came from a man aged 35 to 55 in good health and CMV-seropositive. CDR3s include the opening cysteine and the closing phenylalanine or tryptophan. A D gene is named only where the DNA matches it firmly. For some rows the clone size is stated as once, few or many, or as a class when expanded; others skip it.

cdr3_length	clone_size	v_call	j_call	d_call	cdr3_nt	cdr3_aa
16	NA	TRBV10-1	TRBJ2-1	TRBD2	TGCGCCAGCCCTCCTGTACTAGCGGCAGACTACAATGAGCAGTTCTTC	CASPPVLAADYNEQFF
12	NA	TRBV29-1	TRBJ2-3	NA	TGCAGCGGCGGACAGATCGAAGATACGCAGTATTTT	CSGGQIEDTQYF
15	NA	TRBV10-3	TRBJ1-6	TRBD1	TGTGCCATCAGTGGGACAGGGGGTGACAAATCACCCCTCCACTTT	CAISGTGGDKSPLHF
8	NA	TRBV21-1	TRBJ2-7	NA	TGTGCCAGCAGCCGACTCCATTTC	CASSRLHF
16	NA	TRBV5-8	TRBJ2-2	TRBD2	TGTGCCAGCAGCACTGGGACTAGCGGGAGTACCGGGGAGCTGTTTTTT	CASSTGTSGSTGELFF
15	NA	TRBV19	TRBJ2-6	NA	TGTGCCAGTAGTAGGCAGGACTCTGGGGCCAACGTCCTGACTTTC	CASSRQDSGANVLTF
15	NA	TRBV2	TRBJ2-5	TRBD2	TGTGCCTCTGCGGTGCGGCTAGCGGGAGGGGAGACCCAGTACTTC	CASAVRLAGGETQYF
13	NA	TRBV2	TRBJ2-3	NA	TGTGCCAGCAGTCGGGACTTCACAGATACGCAGTATTTT	CASSRDFTDTQYF
13	NA	TRBV6-1	TRBJ2-7	TRBD1	TGTGCCAGCAGTACCGGACAGGGCGGCGAGCAGTACTTC	CASSTGQGGEQYF
11	NA	TRBV20-1	TRBJ2-3	NA	TGCAGTGCTCGGAGGACAGATACGCAGTATTTT	CSARRTDTQYF
10	NA	TRBV11-3	TRBJ2-5	NA	TGTGCCAGCAGCGGAGCCAGACCCCACTTC	CASSGARPHF
14	NA	TRBV28	TRBJ2-7	NA	TGTGCCAGCAGTTTATGGGACAGCACCTACGAGCAGTACTTC	CASSLWDSTYEQYF
14	NA	TRBV11-1	TRBJ2-7	NA	TGTGCCAGCAGCTTGGGGACACCGACCTACGAGCAGTACTTC	CASSLGTPTYEQYF
15	NA	TRBV19	TRBJ1-1	TRBD1	TGTGCCAGTAGTCCACGGACAGGGGTGAACACTGAAGCTTTCTTT	CASSPRTGVNTEAFF
13	NA	TRBV10-1	TRBJ2-1	NA	TGCGCCAGCAGTGAGTCCGCCTATCATGAGCAGTTCTTC	CASSESAYHEQFF
14	NA	TRBV9	TRBJ2-2	NA	TGTGCCAGCAGCCCCGGAGGGTTAACCGGGGAGCTGTTTTTT	CASSPGGLTGELFF
18	NA	TRBV9	TRBJ2-3	TRBD2	TGTGCCAGCAGCGTAGACACTAGCGGGAGGGGCCGCACAGATACGCAGTATTTT	CASSVDTSGRGRTDTQYF
15	large	TRBV10-1	TRBJ2-1	TRBD2	TGCGCCAGCAGTCCCAGCGGGATCGCCGTCAATGAGCAGTTCTTC	CASSPSGIAVNEQFF
15	NA	TRBV2	TRBJ2-5	TRBD2	TGTGCCACCGGGGGATCGGGACTAGCCGCTGAGACCCAGTACTTC	CATGGSGLAAETQYF
17	NA	TRBV7-3	TRBJ2-5	TRBD2	TGTGCCAGCAGCACCACGGGACTAGCGGGAAGACAAGAGACCCAGTACTTC	CASSTTGLAGRQETQYF
15	NA	TRBV27	TRBJ2-2	TRBD1	TGTGCCAGCAGCCGGGACAGGGTTCGGTCCGGGGAGCTGTTTTTT	CASSRDRVRSGELFF
16	NA	TRBV6-5	TRBJ2-7	TRBD1	TGTGCCAGCAGTTACTCGATGCAGGGGGCGGCCTACGAGCAGTACTTC	CASSYSMQGAAYEQYF
20	NA	TRBV19	TRBJ2-1	TRBD2	TGTGCCAGTAGTATTGAAGTCCCGGGACTAGCGGGAGCTGACTACAATGAGCAGTTCTTC	CASSIEVPGLAGADYNEQFF
14	NA	TRBV29-1	TRBJ2-3	TRBD2	TGCAGCGTTGTTAAGGCGCGGGGAGGGGATACGCAGTATTTT	CSVVKARGGDTQYF